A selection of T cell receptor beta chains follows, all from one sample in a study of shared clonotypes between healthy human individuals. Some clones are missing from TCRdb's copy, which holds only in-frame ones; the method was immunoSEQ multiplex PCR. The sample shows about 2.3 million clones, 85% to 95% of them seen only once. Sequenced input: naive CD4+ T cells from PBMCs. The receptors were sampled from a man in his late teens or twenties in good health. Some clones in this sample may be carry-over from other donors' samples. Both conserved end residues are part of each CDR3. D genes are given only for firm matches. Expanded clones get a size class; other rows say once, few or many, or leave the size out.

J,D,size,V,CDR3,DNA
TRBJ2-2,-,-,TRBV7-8,CASSLMGSNTGELFF,TGTGCCAGCAGCTTAATGGGATCGAACACCGGGGAGCTGTTTTTT
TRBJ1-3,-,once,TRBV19,CASSIRDTAGSGNTIYF,TGTGCCAGTAGTATCCGAGACACAGCCGGCTCTGGAAACACCATATATTTT
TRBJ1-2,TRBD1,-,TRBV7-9,CASSSRQGKGYGYTF,TGTGCCAGCAGCTCCCGACAGGGGAAGGGCTATGGCTACACCTTC
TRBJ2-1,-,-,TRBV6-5,CASSYQPRVSYNEQFF,TGTGCCAGCAGTTATCAGCCCAGGGTCTCCTACAATGAGCAGTTCTTC
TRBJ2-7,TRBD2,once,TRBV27,CASSRNTPSGIYEQYF,TGTGCCAGCAGTCGAAACACCCCTAGCGGGATCTACGAGCAGTACTTC
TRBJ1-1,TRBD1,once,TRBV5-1,CASSLKGAAGEAFF,TGCGCCAGCAGCTTGAAGGGGGCAGCGGGTGAAGCTTTCTTT
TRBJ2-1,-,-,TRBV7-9,CASSLFRDLLRSYNEQFF,TGTGCCAGCAGCTTATTCCGGGACTTACTCCGCTCCTACAATGAGCAGTTCTTC
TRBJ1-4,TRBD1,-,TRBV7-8,CASSWGQGAFEKLFF,TGTGCCAGCAGTTGGGGACAGGGGGCCTTTGAAAAACTGTTTTTT
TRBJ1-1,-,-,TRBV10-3,CAISEGGIAFF,TGTGCCATCAGTGAGGGGGGAATAGCTTTCTTT
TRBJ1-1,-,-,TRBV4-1,CASSHDSNREHTEAFF,TGCGCCAGCAGCCATGATAGCAACAGGGAGCACACTGAAGCTTTCTTT
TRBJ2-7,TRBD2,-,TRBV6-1,CASKGLARHEQYF,TGTGCCAGCAAGGGACTAGCGCGGCACGAGCAGTACTTC
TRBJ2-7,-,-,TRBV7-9,CASSLQVAPSEQYF,TGTGCCAGCAGCTTACAAGTTGCGCCCTCCGAGCAGTACTTC
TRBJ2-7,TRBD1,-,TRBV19,CASSMTGGSYEQYF,TGTGCCAGTAGTATGACAGGGGGCTCTTACGAGCAGTACTTC
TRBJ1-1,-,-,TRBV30,CASHRETEAFF,TGTGCCTCTCACCGGGAGACTGAAGCTTTCTTT
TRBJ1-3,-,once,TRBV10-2,CASSENGRNSGNTIYF,TGCGCCAGCAGTGAAAACGGACGGAACTCTGGAAACACCATATATTTT
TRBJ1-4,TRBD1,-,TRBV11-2,CASSGTGGAGKLFF,TGTGCCAGCAGCGGGACAGGGGGAGCGGGAAAACTGTTTTTT
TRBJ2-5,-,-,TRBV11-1,CASSLQHQETQYF,TGTGCCAGCAGCCTCCAACACCAAGAGACCCAGTACTTC
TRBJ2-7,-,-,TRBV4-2,CASSQGTQVEQYF,TGTGCCAGCAGCCAAGGTACCCAGGTCGAGCAGTACTTC
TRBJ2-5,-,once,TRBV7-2,CASSLHFQETQYF,TGTGCCAGCAGCTTACACTTCCAAGAGACCCAGTACTTC
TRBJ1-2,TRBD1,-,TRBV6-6,CASSVTGTGGSYTF,TGTGCCAGCAGTGTAACCGGGACAGGGGGTAGCTACACCTTC
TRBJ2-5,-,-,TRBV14,CASSPRGQYQETQYF,TGTGCCAGCAGCCCAAGAGGACAGTACCAAGAGACCCAGTACTTC